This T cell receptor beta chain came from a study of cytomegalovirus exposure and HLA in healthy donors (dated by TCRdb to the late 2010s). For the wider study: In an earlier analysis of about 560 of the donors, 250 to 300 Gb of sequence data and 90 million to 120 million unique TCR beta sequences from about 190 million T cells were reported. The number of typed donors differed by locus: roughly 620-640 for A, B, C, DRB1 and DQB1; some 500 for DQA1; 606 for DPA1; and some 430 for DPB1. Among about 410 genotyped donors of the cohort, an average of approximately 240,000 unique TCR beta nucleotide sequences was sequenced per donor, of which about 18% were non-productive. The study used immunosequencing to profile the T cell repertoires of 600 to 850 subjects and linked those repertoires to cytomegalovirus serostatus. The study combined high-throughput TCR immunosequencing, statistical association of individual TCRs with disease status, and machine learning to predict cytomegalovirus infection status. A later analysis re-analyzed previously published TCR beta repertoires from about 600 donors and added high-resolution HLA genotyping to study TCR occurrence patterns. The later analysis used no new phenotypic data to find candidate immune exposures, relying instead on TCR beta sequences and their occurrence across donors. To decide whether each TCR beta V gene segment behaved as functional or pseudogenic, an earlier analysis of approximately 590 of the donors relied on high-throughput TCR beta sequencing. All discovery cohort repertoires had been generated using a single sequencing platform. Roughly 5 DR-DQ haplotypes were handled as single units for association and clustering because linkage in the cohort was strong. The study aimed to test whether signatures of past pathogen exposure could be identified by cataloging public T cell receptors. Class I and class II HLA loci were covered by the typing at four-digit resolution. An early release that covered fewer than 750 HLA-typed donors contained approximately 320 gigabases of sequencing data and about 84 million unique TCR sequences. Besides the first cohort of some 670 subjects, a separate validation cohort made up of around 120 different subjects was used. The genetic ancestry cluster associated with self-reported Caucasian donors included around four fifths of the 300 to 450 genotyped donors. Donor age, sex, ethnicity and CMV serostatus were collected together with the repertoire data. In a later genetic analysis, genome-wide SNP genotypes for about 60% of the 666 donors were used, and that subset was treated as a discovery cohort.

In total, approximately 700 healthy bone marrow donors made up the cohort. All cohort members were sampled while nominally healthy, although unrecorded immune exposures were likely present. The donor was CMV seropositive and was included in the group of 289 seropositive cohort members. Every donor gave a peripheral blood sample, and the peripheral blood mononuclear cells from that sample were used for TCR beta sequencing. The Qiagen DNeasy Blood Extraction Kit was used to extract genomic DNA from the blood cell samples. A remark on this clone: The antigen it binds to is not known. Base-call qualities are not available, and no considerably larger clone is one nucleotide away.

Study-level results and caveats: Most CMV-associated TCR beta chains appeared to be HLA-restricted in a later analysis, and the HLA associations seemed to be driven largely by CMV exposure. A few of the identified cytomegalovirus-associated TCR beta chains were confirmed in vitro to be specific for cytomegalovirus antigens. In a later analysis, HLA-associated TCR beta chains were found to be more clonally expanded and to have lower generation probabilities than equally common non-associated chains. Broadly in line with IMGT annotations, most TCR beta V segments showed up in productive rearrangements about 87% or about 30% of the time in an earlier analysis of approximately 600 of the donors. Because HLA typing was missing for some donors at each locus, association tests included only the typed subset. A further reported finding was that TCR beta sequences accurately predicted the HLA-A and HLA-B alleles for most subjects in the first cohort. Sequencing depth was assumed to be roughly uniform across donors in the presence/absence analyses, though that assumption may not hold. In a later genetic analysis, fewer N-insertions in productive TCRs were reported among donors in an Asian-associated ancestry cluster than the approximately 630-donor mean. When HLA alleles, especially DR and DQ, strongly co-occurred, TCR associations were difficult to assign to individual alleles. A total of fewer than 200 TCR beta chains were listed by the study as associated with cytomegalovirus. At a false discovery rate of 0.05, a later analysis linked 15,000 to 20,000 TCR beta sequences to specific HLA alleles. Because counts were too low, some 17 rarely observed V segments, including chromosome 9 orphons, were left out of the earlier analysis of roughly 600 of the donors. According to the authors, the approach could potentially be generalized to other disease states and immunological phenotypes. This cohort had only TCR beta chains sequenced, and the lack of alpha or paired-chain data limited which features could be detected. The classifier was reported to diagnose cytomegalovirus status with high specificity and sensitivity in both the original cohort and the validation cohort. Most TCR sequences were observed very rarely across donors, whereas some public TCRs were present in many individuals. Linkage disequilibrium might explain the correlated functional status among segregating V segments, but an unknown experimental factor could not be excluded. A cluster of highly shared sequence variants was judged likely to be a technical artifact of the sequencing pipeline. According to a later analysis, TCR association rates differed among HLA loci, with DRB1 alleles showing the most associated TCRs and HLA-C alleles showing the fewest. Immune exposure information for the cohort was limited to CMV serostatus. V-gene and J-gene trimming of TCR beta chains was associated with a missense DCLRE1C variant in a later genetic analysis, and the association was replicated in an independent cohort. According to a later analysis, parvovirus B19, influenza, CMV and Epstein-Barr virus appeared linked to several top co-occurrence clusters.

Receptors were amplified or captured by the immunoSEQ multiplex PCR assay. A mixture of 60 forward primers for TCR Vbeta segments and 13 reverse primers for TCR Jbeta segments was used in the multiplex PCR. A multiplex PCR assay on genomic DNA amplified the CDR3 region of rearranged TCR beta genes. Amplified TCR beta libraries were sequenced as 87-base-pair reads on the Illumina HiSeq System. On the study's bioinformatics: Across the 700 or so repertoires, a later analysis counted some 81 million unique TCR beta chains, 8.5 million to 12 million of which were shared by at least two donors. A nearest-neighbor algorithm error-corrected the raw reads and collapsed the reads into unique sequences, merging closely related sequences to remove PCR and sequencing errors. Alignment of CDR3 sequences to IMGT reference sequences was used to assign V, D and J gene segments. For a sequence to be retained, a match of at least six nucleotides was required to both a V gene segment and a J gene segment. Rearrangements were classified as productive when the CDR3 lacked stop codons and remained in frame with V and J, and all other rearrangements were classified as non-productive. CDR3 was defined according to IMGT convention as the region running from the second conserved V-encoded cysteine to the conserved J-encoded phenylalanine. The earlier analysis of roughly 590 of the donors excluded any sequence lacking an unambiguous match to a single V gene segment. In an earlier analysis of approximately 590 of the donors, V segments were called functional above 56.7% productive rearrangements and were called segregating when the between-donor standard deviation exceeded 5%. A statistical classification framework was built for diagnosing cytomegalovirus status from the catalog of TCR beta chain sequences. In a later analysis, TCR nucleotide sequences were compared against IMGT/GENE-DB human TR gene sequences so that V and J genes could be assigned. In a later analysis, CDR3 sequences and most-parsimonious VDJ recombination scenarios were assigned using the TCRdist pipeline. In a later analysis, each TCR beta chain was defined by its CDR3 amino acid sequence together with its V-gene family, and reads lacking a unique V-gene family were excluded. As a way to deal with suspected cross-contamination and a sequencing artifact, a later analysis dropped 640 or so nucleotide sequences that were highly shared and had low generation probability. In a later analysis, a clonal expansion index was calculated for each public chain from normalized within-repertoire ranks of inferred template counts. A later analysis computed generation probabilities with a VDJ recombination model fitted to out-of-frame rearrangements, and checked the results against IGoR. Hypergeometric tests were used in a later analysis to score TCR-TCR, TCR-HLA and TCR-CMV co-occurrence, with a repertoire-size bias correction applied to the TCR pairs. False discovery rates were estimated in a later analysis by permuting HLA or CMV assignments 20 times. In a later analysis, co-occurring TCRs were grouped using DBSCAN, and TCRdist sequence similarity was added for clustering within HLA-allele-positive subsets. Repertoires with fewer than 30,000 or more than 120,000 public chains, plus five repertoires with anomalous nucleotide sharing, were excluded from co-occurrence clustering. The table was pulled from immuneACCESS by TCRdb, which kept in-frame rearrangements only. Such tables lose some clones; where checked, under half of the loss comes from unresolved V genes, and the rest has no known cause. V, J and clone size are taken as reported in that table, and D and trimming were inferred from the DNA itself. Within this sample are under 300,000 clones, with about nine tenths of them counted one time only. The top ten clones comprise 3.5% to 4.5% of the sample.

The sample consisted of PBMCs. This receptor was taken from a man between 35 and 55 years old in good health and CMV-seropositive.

The sequenced DNA: TGTGCCAGCAGCTTTAACCCCAGGGATGTGAACACTGAAGCTTTCTTT. Its translation is CASSFNPRDVNTEAFF. The rearrangement joined TRBV7-9 to TRBJ1-1; 5 matching bases give a weak D call of TRBD1. The CDR1 and CDR2 encoded by the germline V gene (reference sequence) are SEHNR and FQNEAQ. Inclusive of the bounding cysteine and phenylalanine, the CDR3 is 16 residues long. This entry keeps only the CDR3 DNA: 48 bases, framed from base 1. Deletion took 3 bases off V and 0 bases off J, with a span of 14 bases between the germline ends.